This T cell receptor beta chain was sequenced during a study of identical twins. TCRdb analysed the 5' RACE reads with MiXCR anew, one entry per CDR3 protein. The sample consists of about 520,000 distinct CDR3 sequences, under 25% of them appearing once. The CDR3 has 16 residues. The germline V and J ends were trimmed by 0 bases and 1 base, with 11 bases remaining between them. The germline CDR1 and CDR2 sequences are MGHRA and YSYEKL. A further study also used this sample, focusing on T cells expressing NK-cell markers. That investigation notes: One of the eight sequenced donors was seronegative, whereas the other seven were HCMV-seropositive. The study found dominant NKG2C+ clonotypes at about 1.0-7.0% of CD8+ T cells in about 6 donors.

This clonotype was sampled from a woman aged 18-35 years in good health. The rearrangement links TRBV4-1 to TRBJ2-3, with D perhaps matching TRBD2 (6 bases). The sequenced sample consisted of CD4+ T cells sorted from blood. The CDR3 region has the DNA TGCGCCAGCAGCCAAGAGTCCACGGGAGGCACAGATACGCAGTATTTT. This translates into CASSQESTGGTDTQYF.